The 5 T cell receptor beta chains below were found in one sample sequenced in a study of T cells in Graves' hyperthyroidism and ophthalmopathy. Regions amplified from RNA transcripts were the TCR beta CDR3 regions. First-round RT-PCR targeting the TCR CDR3 was performed with the HTBI primer set. TCRdb re-analysed the multiplex PCR reads in MiXCR, keeping a single row per CDR3 protein. The data hold fewer than 700,000 distinct CDR3 sequences, with roughly 16% observed a single time. Sequencing used blood. The source of these receptors is a woman in her 30s with Graves' hyperthyroidism.

The chain uses TRBV29-1 and TRBJ2-7; 9 nucleotides align to TRBD1. Germline values: CDR1 SQVTM, CDR2 ANQGSEA. With 4 bases clipped from V and 2 bases from J, the junction kept 6 bases outside the gene matches. This CDR3 is built from 14 residues. CDR3 amino acids: CSVATRQGAYEQYF. CDR3 DNA: TGCAGCGTTGCAACCCGACAGGGGGCCTACGAGCAGTACTTC.

Notes on this clonotype: This sequence may be a read error, since a much larger clone differs from it by one base. This CDR3 fails to terminate in the conserved phenylalanine or tryptophan, so it likely reflects a read error. The chain combines TRBV20-1 with TRBJ2-5, with D perhaps matching TRBD1 (6 bases). With 3 bases removed from V and 2 bases from J, the gap between germline ends came to 7 bases. The CDR3 runs 12 residues. CDR1 is DFQATT, CDR2 SNEGSKA, per germline (reference sequence). CDR3 region: CSASGQQETQYS. The CDR3 DNA is TGCAGTGCTAGTGGACAGCAAGAGACCCAGTACTCC.

V gene TRBV5-1 combines with J gene TRBJ1-5, with D tentatively TRBD1 (5 bases). Trimming removed 7 bases from V and 0 bases from J, with 11 bases in between. The CDR3 covers 14 residues. Per the germline V gene, CDR1 is SGHRS and CDR2 is YFSETQ. CDR3 protein: CASLTEDSNQPQHF. The CDR3 coding sequence is TGCGCCAGCCTGACAGAAGATAGCAATCAGCCCCAGCATTTT. The full variable domain, with the rest looked up from reference TRBV5-1 and TRBJ1-5, is KAGVTQTPRYLIKTRGQQVTLSCSPISGHRSVSWYQQTPGQGLQFLFEYFSETQRNKGNFPGRFSGRQFSNSRSEMNVSTLELGDSALYLCASLTEDSNQPQHFGDGTRLSIL.

The rearrangement links TRBV2 to TRBJ1-2; D ambiguous. V dropped 4 bases and J dropped 6 bases, with 18 bases sitting between them. The germline V gene has CDR1 SNHLY and CDR2 FYNNEI. The CDR3 has 15 amino acids. CDR3 protein: CASSVTGVPGDGYTF. CDR3 bases: TGTGCCAGCAGTGTGACTGGCGTCCCCGGAGATGGCTACACCTTC.

This clonotype was seen ten or more times. The rearrangement joins TRBV27 to TRBJ2-3; D remains unclear. The CDR3 is made up of 13 amino acids. CDR1 and CDR2 (germline): MNHEY, SMNVEV (reference sequence). The V end was cut by 2 bases, the J end by 4 bases, with 7 bases between. CDR3 sequence reads: CASSLVASDTQYF. Here the CDR3 DNA reads TGTGCCAGCAGTTTAGTGGCCTCAGATACGCAGTATTTT.